This TCR beta chain was sequenced for a study of identical twins. TCRdb processed the 5' RACE reads anew with MiXCR; each CDR3 protein has one entry. The data contain under 500,000 distinct CDR3 sequences, around an eighth of them singletons. Broader study findings: Out-of-frame alpha sequences common to twins exhibited an excess of low generation probability.

The junction had 8 bases not matched to a gene; V was cut back by 9 bases and J by 3 bases. The CDR3 is 14 residues long. Germline values: CDR1 MNHEY, CDR2 SVGEGT. This clonotype was detected a few times. Antigen unknown. The same specimen was also included in a second study, on yellow fever vaccine responses in identical twins.

The receptor was derived from a woman aged 18-30 years in good health. V usage is TRBV6-2 or TRBV6-3 and J usage is TRBJ2-1; 7 bases are shared with TRBD1. The sample was CD4+ T cells sorted from blood. The CDR3 here is CASVGAGGYNEQFF. In nucleotides, the CDR3 is TGTGCCAGTGTGGGGGCAGGGGGCTACAATGAGCAGTTCTTC.